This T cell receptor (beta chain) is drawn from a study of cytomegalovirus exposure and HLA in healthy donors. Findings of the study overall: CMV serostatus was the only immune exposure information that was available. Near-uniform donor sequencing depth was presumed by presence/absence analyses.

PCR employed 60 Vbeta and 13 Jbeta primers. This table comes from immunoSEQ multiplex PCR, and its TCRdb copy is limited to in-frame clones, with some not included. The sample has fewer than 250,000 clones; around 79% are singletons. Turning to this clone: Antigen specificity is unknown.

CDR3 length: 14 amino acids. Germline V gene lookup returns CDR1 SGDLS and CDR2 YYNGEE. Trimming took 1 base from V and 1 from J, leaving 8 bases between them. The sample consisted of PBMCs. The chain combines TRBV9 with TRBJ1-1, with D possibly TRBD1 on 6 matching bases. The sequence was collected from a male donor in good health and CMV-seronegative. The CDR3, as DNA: TGTGCCAGCAGCGTACAGGGGTCGAACACTGAAGCTTTCTTT. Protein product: CASSVQGSNTEAFF.